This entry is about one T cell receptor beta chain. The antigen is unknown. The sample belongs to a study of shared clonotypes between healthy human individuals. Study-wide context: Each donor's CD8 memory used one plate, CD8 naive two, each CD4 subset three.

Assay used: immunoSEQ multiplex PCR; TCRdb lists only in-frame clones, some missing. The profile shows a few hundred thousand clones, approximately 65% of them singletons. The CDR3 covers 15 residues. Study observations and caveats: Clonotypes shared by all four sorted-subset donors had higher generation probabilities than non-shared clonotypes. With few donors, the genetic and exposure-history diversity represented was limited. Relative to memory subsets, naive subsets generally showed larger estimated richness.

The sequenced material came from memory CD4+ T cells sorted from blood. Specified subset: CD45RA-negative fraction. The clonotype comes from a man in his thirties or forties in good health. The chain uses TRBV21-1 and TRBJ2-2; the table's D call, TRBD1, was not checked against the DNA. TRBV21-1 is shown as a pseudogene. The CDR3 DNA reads TGTGCCAGCAGCTCCTGGACAGGGGGAACCGGGGAGCTGTTTTTT. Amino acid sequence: CASSSWTGGTGELFF.